This TCR beta chain was identified in a study of T cell changes during pregnancy in multiple sclerosis. Measured with immunoSEQ multiplex PCR; TCRdb has only the in-frame clones, and not every one. The data contain some 70,000 clones, around nine tenths of them seen just once; the ten biggest clones take up roughly 2.1%. This material consisted of peripheral blood, taken in the second trimester of pregnancy. This TCR was recovered from a female donor in good health, enrolled as a control in a pregnancy study.

The CDR3 nucleotides are TGCAGCGCCGGGACAGGGAGATACGAGCAGTACTTC. Translation: CSAGTGRYEQYF. The rearrangement uses TRBV29-1 and TRBJ2-7, with 9 bases matching TRBD1. This CDR3 has 12 amino acids. CDR1 is SQVTM, CDR2 ANQGSEA, per germline. V shed 7 bases and J 4 bases; nucleotides not matched to a gene: 5.